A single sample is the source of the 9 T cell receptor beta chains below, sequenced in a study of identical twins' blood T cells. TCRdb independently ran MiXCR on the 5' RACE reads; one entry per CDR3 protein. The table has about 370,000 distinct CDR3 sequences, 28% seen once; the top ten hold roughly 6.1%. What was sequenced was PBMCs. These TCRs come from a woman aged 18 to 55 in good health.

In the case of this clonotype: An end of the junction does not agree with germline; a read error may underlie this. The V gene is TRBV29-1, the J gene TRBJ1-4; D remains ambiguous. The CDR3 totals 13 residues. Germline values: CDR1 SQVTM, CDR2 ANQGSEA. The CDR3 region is CSVEGSPNEKLSF. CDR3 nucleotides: TGCAGCGTTGAAGGCAGCCCCAATGAAAAACTGTCTTTT. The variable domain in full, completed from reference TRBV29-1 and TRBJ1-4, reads SAVISQKPSRDICQRGTSLTIQCQVDSQVTMMFWYRQQPGQSLTLIATANQGSEATYESGFVIDKFPISRPNLTFSTLTVSNMSPEDSSIYLCSVEGSPNEKLSFGSGTQLSVL.

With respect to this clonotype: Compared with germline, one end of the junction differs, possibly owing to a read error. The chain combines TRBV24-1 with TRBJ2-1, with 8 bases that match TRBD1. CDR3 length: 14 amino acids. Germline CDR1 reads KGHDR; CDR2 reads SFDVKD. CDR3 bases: TGTGCCGCCAGTAGGACAGGGTATGGGAATGAGCAGTTCTTC. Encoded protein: CAASRTGYGNEQFF.

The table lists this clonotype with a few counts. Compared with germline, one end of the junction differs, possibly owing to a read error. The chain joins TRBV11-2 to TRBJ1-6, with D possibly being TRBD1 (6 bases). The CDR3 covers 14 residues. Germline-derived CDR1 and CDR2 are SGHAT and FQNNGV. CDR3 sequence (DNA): TGTGCCAGCAGCTTAAATGGGGGCTATGAAAATGCCCTTTTT. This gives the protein CASSLNGGYENALF.

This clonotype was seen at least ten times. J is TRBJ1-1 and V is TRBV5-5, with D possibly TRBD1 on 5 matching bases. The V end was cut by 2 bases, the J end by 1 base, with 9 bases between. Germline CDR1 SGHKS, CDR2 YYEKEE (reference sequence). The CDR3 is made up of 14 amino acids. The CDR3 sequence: CASSFWGGNTEAFF. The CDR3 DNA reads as TGTGCCAGCAGCTTCTGGGGGGGGAACACTGAAGCTTTCTTT.

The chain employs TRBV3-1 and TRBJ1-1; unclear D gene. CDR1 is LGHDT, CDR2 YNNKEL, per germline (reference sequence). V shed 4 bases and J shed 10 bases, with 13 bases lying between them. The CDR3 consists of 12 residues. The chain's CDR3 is CASSLARHGAFF. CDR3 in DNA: TGTGCCAGCAGCCTCGCGAGGCACGGAGCTTTCTTT.

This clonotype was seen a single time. The CDR3: CASSDGGLSYNEQFF. The CDR3 DNA sequence: TGCGCCAGCAGCGATGGGGGGCTTTCCTACAATGAGCAGTTCTTC. The chain uses TRBV5-1 and TRBJ2-1; D may match TRBD1 or TRBD2 (6 bases each). Between the trimmed V and J ends, which lost 4 bases and 1 base, there was a span of 12 bases. The CDR3 contains 15 residues. Germline assignment: CDR1 SGHRS and CDR2 YFSETQ.

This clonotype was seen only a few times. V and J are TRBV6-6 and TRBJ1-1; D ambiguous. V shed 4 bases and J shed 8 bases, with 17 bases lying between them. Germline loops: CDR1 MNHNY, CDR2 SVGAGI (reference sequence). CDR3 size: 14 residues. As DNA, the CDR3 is TGTGCCAGCAGTTTCACCCCAGAGGGTAAGGAAGCTTTCTTT. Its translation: CASSFTPEGKEAFF.

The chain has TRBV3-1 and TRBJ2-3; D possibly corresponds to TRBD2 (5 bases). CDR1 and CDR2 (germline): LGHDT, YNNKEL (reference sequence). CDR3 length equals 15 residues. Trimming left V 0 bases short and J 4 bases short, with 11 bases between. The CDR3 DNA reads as TGTGCCAGCAGCCAAGACTGGGGAGCGGCAGATACGCAGTATTTT. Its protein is CASSQDWGAADTQYF.

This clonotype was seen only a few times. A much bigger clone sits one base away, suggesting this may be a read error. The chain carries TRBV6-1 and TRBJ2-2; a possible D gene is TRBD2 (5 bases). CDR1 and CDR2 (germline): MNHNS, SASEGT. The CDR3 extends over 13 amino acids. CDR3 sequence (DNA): TGTCCCAGCGATCGGGGGAACACCGGGGAGCTGTTTTTT. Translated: CPSDRGNTGELFF.